These 29 T cell receptor beta chains were all obtained from the same sample, sequenced in a study of Ad26.COV2.S vaccination and SARS-CoV-2 variants. Sample treatment: some 19 received Ad26.COV2.S at low or high dose, single or two shots; about 5 received placebo; per-sample allocation not given. Repertoires come from day 63 after the first vaccine or placebo injection. Data came from immunoSEQ multiplex PCR; TCRdb stores just in-frame clones and leaves some out. The profile shows about 350,000 clones, roughly 90% of them singletons. The sample in question was peripheral blood, obtained in a trial of Ad26.COV2.S vaccine versus placebo. Source of these receptors: a person aged 18-65 years who received the Ad26.COV2.S COVID-19 vaccine or a placebo.

The CDR3 nucleotides read TGTGCCAGCACCGAACAGGGGAGAGGCGAGCAGTACTTC. Its protein is CASTEQGRGEQYF. The chain is built from TRBV6-5 and TRBJ2-7, with 7 positions matching TRBD1. The CDR3 has 13 residues. Trimming took 7 bases from V and 6 from J; bases not matched to a gene: 9. CDR1 is MNHEY, CDR2 SVGAGI, per germline.

CDR3 coding DNA: TGCGCCAGCAGCCCATCCCTACAGGGCTGGAACACTGAAGCTTTCTTT. This translates into CASSPSLQGWNTEAFF. This chain uses TRBV4-3 with TRBJ1-1; TRBD1 is a possible D gene (6 bases). Germline CDR1 is LGHNA and CDR2 is YSLEER. The V end lost 4 bases, the J end lost 1 base, and 16 bases lay between the germline ends. The length of the CDR3 is 16 residues.

This sequence joins TRBV5-1 and TRBJ2-3; the match to TRBD1 covers 12 bases. This CDR3 has 15 residues. CDR1 is SGHRS and CDR2 is YFSETQ in the germline V gene. J was trimmed by 4 bases and V by 3 bases; bases with no gene match: 3. CDR3 in DNA: TGCGCCAGCAGCTGGGGGACAGGGGGCTCAGATACGCAGTATTTT. Translated, it gives CASSWGTGGSDTQYF.

The chain employs TRBV5-1 and TRBJ1-4; D possibly corresponds to TRBD1 (5 bases). Germline V gives CDR1 SGHRS, CDR2 YFSETQ. The V end lost 4 bases, the J end lost 5 bases, and 15 bases lay between the germline ends. This CDR3 contains 15 residues. The CDR3 sequence: CASSTYRDGNEKLFF. CDR3 sequence (DNA): TGCGCCAGCAGCACATACCGGGACGGAAATGAAAAACTGTTTTTT.

The V gene is TRBV5-1, the J gene TRBJ2-5; D may be TRBD2 (5 bases). The V end lost 0 bases, the J end lost 2 bases, and 14 bases lay between the germline ends. Germline lookup yields CDR1 SGHRS and CDR2 YFSETQ. This CDR3 has 16 amino acids. The CDR3 loop is CASSLAFGGRQETQYF. The CDR3 region has the DNA TGCGCCAGCAGCTTGGCCTTTGGAGGAAGGCAAGAGACCCAGTACTTC.

V gene TRBV2 combines with J gene TRBJ2-7, with no clear D. With 5 bases removed from V and 4 bases from J, the gap between germline ends came to 6 bases. The CDR3 spans 11 residues. Germline loops: CDR1 SNHLY, CDR2 FYNNEI. The CDR3 coding sequence is TGTGCCAGCAGTAGCGAATACGAGCAGTACTTC. This gives the protein CASSSEYEQYF.

The chain employs TRBV5-1 and TRBJ1-4; D not resolved. CDR3 size: 14 residues. Germline V gives CDR1 SGHRS, CDR2 YFSETQ. With 0 bases removed from V and 1 base from J, the gap between germline ends came to 4 bases. The chain's CDR3 is CASSLEGTNEKLFF. The CDR3 bases are TGCGCCAGCAGCTTGGAGGGAACTAATGAAAAACTGTTTTTT.

V usage is TRBV19 and J usage is TRBJ2-1; TRBD1 is a possible D gene (6 bases). This CDR3 is built from 15 residues. V shed 2 bases and J shed 6 bases, with 14 bases lying between them. CDR1 LNHDA and CDR2 SQIVND come from the germline V gene (reference sequence). CDR3 in amino acids: CASSIFPGVSNEQFF. The CDR3 DNA reads TGTGCCAGTAGTATATTTCCAGGGGTTAGCAATGAGCAGTTCTTC.

The rearrangement links TRBV19 to TRBJ2-1, with TRBD1 matching 8 bases. With V trimmed by 3 bases and J by 6 bases, 7 bases remained unmatched. The length of the CDR3 is 15 residues. Germline loops: CDR1 LNHDA, CDR2 SQIVND (reference sequence). CDR3 region: CASSIDRGAVNEQFF. Written as DNA, the CDR3 is TGTGCCAGTAGTATTGACAGGGGAGCCGTCAATGAGCAGTTCTTC.

The rearrangement joins TRBV28 to TRBJ2-4; D is unclear. The CDR3 totals 17 residues. V lost 3 bases, J lost 1 base, and 16 bases lay in between. The V gene's germline CDR1 is MDHEN and CDR2 SYDVKM. Written as DNA, the CDR3 is TGTGCCAGCAGTTTCAGGCAGATACAAGTGGCCAAAAACATTCAGTACTTC. Its protein is CASSFRQIQVAKNIQYF.

CDR3 DNA sequence: TGTGCCTGGAGTGTAGGGTCTCGCACAGATACGCAGTATTTT. Amino acids: CAWSVGSRTDTQYF. The chain links TRBV30 to TRBJ2-3; D ambiguous. V gave up 0 bases and J gave up 1 base, with 8 bases separating them. From germline, CDR1 is GTSNPN and CDR2 SVGIG (reference sequence). The CDR3 runs to 14 residues.

The CDR3 nucleotides read TGTGCCAGTAGTATAGATCGGGGGGCCAAAGAGACCCAGTACTTC. This encodes CASSIDRGAKETQYF. The chain uses TRBV19 and TRBJ2-5; D may be TRBD2 (7 bases). The CDR3 sequence is 15 residues long. V dropped 0 bases and J dropped 3 bases, with 11 bases sitting between them. Germline CDR1 and CDR2: LNHDA and SQIVND (reference sequence).

V and J are TRBV5-6 and TRBJ2-1; D not resolved. V lost 4 bases and J 7 bases, leaving 12 bases between the germline ends. The CDR3 contains 13 residues. Per germline, CDR1 SGHDT and CDR2 YYEEEE. The CDR3 reads CASSPKLTNEQFF. In nucleotides, the CDR3 is TGTGCCAGCAGCCCTAAATTGACGAATGAGCAGTTCTTC.

V is TRBV6-2 or TRBV6-3 and J is TRBJ1-2; no reliable D call. The V end lost 5 bases, the J end lost 4 bases, and 11 bases lay between the germline ends. This CDR3 is built from 13 residues. Germline CDR1 MNHEY, CDR2 SVGEGT. CDR3: CASSLSRAYGYTF. The CDR3 DNA follows: TGTGCCAGCAGTCTCTCCCGGGCCTATGGCTACACCTTC.

This clone was recorded a few times. This chain joins TRBV19 and TRBJ1-2; a weak D match, TRBD1 (5 bases). CDR3 length: 18 residues. Trimming shortened V by 3 bases and J by 1 base, and 21 bases separated the two germline ends. Germline loops: CDR1 LNHDA, CDR2 SQIVND (reference sequence). CDR3 loop: CASSIGPAGSQLNYGYTF. The CDR3 bases are TGTGCCAGTAGTATTGGTCCGGCAGGGTCACAACTTAACTATGGCTACACCTTC.

This clone was observed a handful of times. V and J are TRBV2 and TRBJ1-5; 9 bases are a match to TRBD1. J was trimmed by 4 bases and V by 4 bases; bases with no gene match: 5. CDR1 is SNHLY, CDR2 FYNNEI, per germline. This CDR3 is built from 15 residues. In nucleotides, the CDR3 is TGTGCCAGCAGTGGACAGGGGGTCGCAAATCAGCCCCAGCATTTT. It encodes CASSGQGVANQPQHF.

The gene calls are TRBV27 and TRBJ1-5; D unresolved. Germline-derived CDR1 and CDR2 are MNHEY and SMNVEV (reference sequence). This CDR3 contains 16 residues. V lost 5 bases and J lost 6, with 20 bases in between. CDR3 region: CASSPLTRSTGQPQHF. In DNA form, the CDR3 reads TGTGCCAGCAGTCCCCTAACTCGGTCTACGGGTCAGCCCCAGCATTTT.

CDR3: CASSSLAGGYNEQFF. The DNA for the CDR3 is TGTGCCAGCAGCTCACTAGCGGGAGGCTACAATGAGCAGTTCTTC. V is TRBV5-8 and J is TRBJ2-1, with TRBD2 identical over 12 bases. Germline values: CDR1 SGHTS, CDR2 YDEGEE. This CDR3 has 15 amino acids. Trimming took 3 bases from V and 3 from J; bases not matched to a gene: 1.

The chain employs TRBV5-6 and TRBJ1-3; 7 bases map to TRBD1. The CDR3 is 16 residues long. Germline CDR1 and CDR2: SGHDT and YYEEEE. V shed 0 bases, J shed 3 bases, and the junction held 6 bases outside the gene matches. The CDR3: CASSLALTGIGNTIYF. The CDR3 DNA reads as TGTGCCAGCAGCTTGGCCTTGACAGGGATTGGAAACACCATATATTTT.

The J gene is TRBJ2-2, the V gene TRBV19; 13 bases match TRBD2. The germline gives CDR1 LNHDA, CDR2 SQIVND (reference sequence). The CDR3 runs to 17 residues. V was clipped by 5 bases and J by 5 bases; unmatched bases: 8. Here the CDR3 DNA reads TGTGCCAGTAGTGAACTAGCGGGAGGGTTGGCGACCGGGGAGCTGTTTTTT. It encodes CASSELAGGLATGELFF.

This clone was found once. V usage is TRBV18 and J usage is TRBJ2-1; 7 bases line up with TRBD1. Germline CDR1 is KGHSH and CDR2 is LQKENI. Losses at the gene ends were 4 bases for V and 8 bases for J; bases not matched to a gene: 8. This CDR3 contains 14 residues. CDR3 residues: CASSQRQGVDEQFF. The CDR3 nucleotides are TGTGCCAGCTCACAACGACAGGGCGTTGATGAGCAGTTCTTC.

The chain couples TRBV6-4 to TRBJ2-2; 7 bases are a match to TRBD2. J was trimmed by 1 base and V by 8 bases; bases with no gene match: 4. The germline CDR1 and CDR2 sequences are MRHNA and SNTAGT. The CDR3 has 14 amino acids. As DNA, the CDR3 is TGTGCCAGCGGGGGGGACCAGAACACCGGGGAGCTGTTTTTT. Its translation is CASGGDQNTGELFF.

The CDR3, as DNA: TGTGCCAGCAGCTTACAGGGCAAAGATCAGCCCCAGCATTTT. Amino acids: CASSLQGKDQPQHF. The chain employs TRBV7-9 and TRBJ1-5; D is possibly TRBD1 (5 bases). The CDR3 runs to 14 residues. Germline CDR1 and CDR2: SEHNR and FQNEAQ (reference sequence). V lost 2 bases to trimming and J lost 5 bases, with 10 bases between them.

The gene calls are TRBV29-1 and TRBJ2-2; D might be TRBD1 (6 bases). V shed 3 bases and J shed 5 bases, with 13 bases lying between them. Germline assignment: CDR1 SQVTM and CDR2 ANQGSEA. There are 14 residues in the CDR3. The CDR3 loop is CSVDLGRGTGELFF. In nucleotides, the CDR3 is TGCAGCGTTGATTTGGGCAGGGGAACCGGGGAGCTGTTTTTT.

This chain links TRBV6-6 with TRBJ1-5; D is unresolved. V was clipped by 0 bases and J by 7 bases, with 4 bases between them. The germline gives CDR1 MNHNY, CDR2 SVGAGI (reference sequence). The CDR3 length is 12 residues. Written as DNA, the CDR3 is TGTGCCAGCAGTTACTCAGACCAGCCCCAGCATTTT. As protein: CASSYSDQPQHF.

The rearrangement uses TRBV28 and TRBJ2-2; maybe TRBD1 (7 bases). Germline V lookup: CDR1 MDHEN, CDR2 SYDVKM. The CDR3 length is 15 residues. The V gene lost 2 bases and the J gene lost 5 bases, with 12 bases spanning the gap. CDR3 DNA: TGTGCCAGCAGTTTAAGGGCGGGACAGACCGGGGAGCTGTTTTTT. Protein product: CASSLRAGQTGELFF.

This clone was picked up one time. This rearrangement joins TRBV20-1 to TRBJ2-7; 11 positions agree with TRBD2. The germline gives CDR1 DFQATT, CDR2 SNEGSKA (reference sequence). The CDR3 length is 15 residues. V lost 3 bases to trimming and J lost 3 bases; unmatched junction nucleotides: 7. This CDR3 reads CSASTSGGRNYEQYF. CDR3 sequence (DNA): TGCAGTGCTAGTACTAGCGGGGGACGAAACTACGAGCAGTACTTC.

The CDR3 here is CASSSDPGNTEAFF. The CDR3 DNA reads TGTGCCAGCAGCTCCGACCCTGGGAACACTGAAGCTTTCTTT. The chain couples TRBV7-2 to TRBJ1-1; D is unresolved. Germline CDR1 SGHTA, CDR2 FQGNSA. V was shortened by 4 bases and J by 1 base, with 10 bases between the two germline ends. This CDR3 region has 14 residues.

The chain uses TRBV6-6 and TRBJ1-5, with 8 bases fitting TRBD1. CDR1 is MNHNY and CDR2 is SVGAGI in the germline V gene (reference sequence). V shed 5 bases, J shed 0 bases, and the junction held 9 bases outside the gene matches. This CDR3 is 17 amino acids long. In DNA form, the CDR3 reads TGTGCCAGCAGTCGCGGGGACAGGCCTTATAGCAATCAGCCCCAGCATTTT. Its protein is CASSRGDRPYSNQPQHF.